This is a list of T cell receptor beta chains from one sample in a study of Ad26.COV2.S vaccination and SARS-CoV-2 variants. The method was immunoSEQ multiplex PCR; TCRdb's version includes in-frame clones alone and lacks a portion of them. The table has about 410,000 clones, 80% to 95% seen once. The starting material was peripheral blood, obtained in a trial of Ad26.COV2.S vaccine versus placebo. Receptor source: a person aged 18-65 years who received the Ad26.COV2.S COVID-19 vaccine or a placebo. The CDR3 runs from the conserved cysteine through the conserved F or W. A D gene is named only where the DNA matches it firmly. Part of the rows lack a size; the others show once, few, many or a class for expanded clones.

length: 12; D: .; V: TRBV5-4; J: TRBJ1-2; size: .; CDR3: CASSLAAYGYTF; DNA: TGTGCCAGCAGCTTGGCGGCCTATGGCTACACCTTC
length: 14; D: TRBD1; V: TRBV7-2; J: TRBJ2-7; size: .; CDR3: CASSLETGAWEQYF; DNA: TGTGCCAGCAGCTTAGAGACAGGGGCGTGGGAGCAGTACTTC
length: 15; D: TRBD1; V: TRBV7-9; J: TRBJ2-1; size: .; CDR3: CASSSGTGDFDEQFF; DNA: TGTGCCAGCAGCTCCGGGACAGGGGATTTCGATGAGCAGTTCTTC
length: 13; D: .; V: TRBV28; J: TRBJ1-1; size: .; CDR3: CASSSSGSVEAFF; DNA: TGTGCCAGCAGTTCCAGTGGGAGTGTTGAAGCTTTCTTT
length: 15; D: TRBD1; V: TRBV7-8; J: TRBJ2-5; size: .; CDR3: CASSLGQGAQETQYF; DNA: TGTGCCAGCAGCTTAGGACAGGGGGCCCAAGAGACCCAGTACTTC
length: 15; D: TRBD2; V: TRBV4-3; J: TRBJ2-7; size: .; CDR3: CASSQEEGLAGPQYF; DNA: TGCGCCAGCAGCCAAGAGGAGGGCCTAGCGGGGCCGCAGTACTTC
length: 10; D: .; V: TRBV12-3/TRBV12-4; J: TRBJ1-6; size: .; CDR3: CAGRPSPLHF; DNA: TGTGCTGGGAGGCCTTCACCCCTCCACTTT
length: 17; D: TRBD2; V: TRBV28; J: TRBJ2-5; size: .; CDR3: CASRLRTGTSGGKTQYF; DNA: TGTGCCAGCAGGCTACGCACCGGGACTAGCGGGGGTAAGACCCAGTACTTC
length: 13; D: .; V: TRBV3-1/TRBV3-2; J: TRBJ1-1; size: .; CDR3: CASTPRGNTEAFF; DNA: TGTGCCAGCACCCCAAGGGGGAACACTGAAGCTTTCTTT
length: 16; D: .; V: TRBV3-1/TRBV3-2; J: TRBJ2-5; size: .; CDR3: CASSQEGGGAQETQYF; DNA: TGTGCCAGCAGCCAAGAAGGTGGGGGGGCCCAAGAGACCCAGTACTTC
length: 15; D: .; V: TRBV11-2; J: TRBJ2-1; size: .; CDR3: CASSLLPGGYNEQFF; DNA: TGTGCCAGCAGCTTATTACCCGGGGGATACAATGAGCAGTTCTTC
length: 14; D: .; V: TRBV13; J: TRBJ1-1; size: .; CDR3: CASSAVNRNTEAFF; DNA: TGTGCCAGCAGCGCCGTTAATAGGAACACTGAAGCTTTCTTT
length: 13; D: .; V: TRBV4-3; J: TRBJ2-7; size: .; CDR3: CASSQAVYYEQYF; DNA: TGCGCCAGCAGCCAGGCTGTTTACTACGAGCAGTACTTC
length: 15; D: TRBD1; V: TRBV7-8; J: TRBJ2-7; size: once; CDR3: CASSLVGQGPYEQYF; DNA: TGTGCCAGCAGCTTAGTGGGACAGGGCCCCTACGAGCAGTACTTC
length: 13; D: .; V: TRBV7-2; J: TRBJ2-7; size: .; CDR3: CASSLGVLYEQYF; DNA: TGTGCCAGCAGCTTGGGAGTACTCTACGAGCAGTACTTC
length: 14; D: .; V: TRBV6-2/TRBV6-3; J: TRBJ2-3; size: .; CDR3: CASSYGPHPDTQYF; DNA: TGTGCCAGCAGTTACGGGCCGCACCCAGATACGCAGTATTTT
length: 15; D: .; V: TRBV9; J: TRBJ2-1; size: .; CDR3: CASSPGVGLYNEQFF; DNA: TGTGCCAGCAGCCCGGGGGTAGGCCTCTACAATGAGCAGTTCTTC
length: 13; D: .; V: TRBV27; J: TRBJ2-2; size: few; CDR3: CASTPQGPGELFF; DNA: TGTGCCAGCACCCCACAGGGTCCCGGGGAGCTGTTTTTT
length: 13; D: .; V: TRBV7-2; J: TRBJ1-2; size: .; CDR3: CASSFGGEYGYTF; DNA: TGTGCCAGCAGCTTTGGTGGGGAATATGGCTACACCTTC
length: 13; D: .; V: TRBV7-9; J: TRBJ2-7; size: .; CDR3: CASSPISGDEQYF; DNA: TGTGCCAGCAGCCCTATTTCTGGTGACGAGCAGTACTTC
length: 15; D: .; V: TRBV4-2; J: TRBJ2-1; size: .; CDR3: CASSQDGTGYNEQFF; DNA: TGTGCCAGCAGCCAAGATGGGACGGGCTACAATGAGCAGTTCTTC
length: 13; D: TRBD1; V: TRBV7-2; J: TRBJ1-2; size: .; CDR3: CASSLNRGESYTF; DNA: TGTGCCAGCAGCTTAAACAGGGGCGAGAGCTACACCTTC
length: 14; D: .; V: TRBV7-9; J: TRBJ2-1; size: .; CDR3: CASSPWTVYNEQFF; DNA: TGTGCCAGCAGCCCATGGACAGTTTACAATGAGCAGTTCTTC
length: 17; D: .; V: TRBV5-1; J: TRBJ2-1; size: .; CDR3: CASSRVSLWLGADEQFF; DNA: TGCGCCAGCAGCCGTGTCTCCCTTTGGCTGGGGGCCGATGAGCAGTTCTTC
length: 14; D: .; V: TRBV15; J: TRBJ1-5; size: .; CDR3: CATSEGRAPRPQHF; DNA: TGTGCCACCAGCGAGGGAAGGGCCCCCCGGCCCCAGCATTTT
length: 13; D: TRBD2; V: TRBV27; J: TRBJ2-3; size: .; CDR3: CASSLTSSDTQYF; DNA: TGTGCCAGCAGTTTGACTAGCTCAGATACGCAGTATTTT
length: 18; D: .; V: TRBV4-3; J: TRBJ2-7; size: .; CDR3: CASSRKRPRSDGAYEQYF; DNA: TGCGCCAGCAGCCGAAAGCGCCCCCGATCGGACGGTGCCTACGAGCAGTACTTC
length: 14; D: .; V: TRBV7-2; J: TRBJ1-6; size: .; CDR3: CASSLNYKNSPLHF; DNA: TGTGCCAGCAGCCTAAATTACAAAAATTCACCCCTCCACTTT
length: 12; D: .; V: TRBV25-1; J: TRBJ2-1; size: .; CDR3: CASSELGQGPFF; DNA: TGTGCCAGCAGTGAATTAGGTCAGGGGCCGTTCTTC
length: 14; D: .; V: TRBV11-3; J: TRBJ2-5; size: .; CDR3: CASSAEGGIETQYF; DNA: TGTGCCAGCAGCGCAGAAGGGGGAATTGAGACCCAGTACTTC
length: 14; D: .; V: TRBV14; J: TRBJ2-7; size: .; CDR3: CASSQSPGTYEQYF; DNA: TGTGCCAGCAGCCAATCACCGGGGACCTACGAGCAGTACTTC
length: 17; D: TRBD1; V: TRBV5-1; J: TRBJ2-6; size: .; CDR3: CASSPGTGPGGANVLTF; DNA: TGCGCCAGCAGCCCTGGGACAGGGCCGGGAGGGGCCAACGTCCTGACTTTC
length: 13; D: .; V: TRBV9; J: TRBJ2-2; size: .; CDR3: CASSVGGTGELFF; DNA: TGTGCCAGCAGCGTAGGAGGGACCGGGGAGCTGTTTTTT
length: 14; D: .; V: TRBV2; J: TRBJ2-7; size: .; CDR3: CASSPTGSSYEQYF; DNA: TGTGCCAGCAGTCCAACAGGGAGCTCCTACGAGCAGTACTTC
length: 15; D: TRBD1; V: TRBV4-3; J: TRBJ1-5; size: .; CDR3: CASSRDEGASQPQHF; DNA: TGCGCCAGCAGCCGAGACGAGGGGGCCAGTCAGCCCCAGCATTTT
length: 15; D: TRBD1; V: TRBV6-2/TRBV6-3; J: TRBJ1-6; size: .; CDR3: CASSRGTVDNSPLHF; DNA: TGTGCCAGCAGCCGCGGGACAGTTGATAATTCACCCCTCCACTTT
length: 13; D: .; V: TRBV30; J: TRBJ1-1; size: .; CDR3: CAWGTLRGTEAFF; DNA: TGTGCCTGGGGGACACTCAGAGGGACTGAAGCTTTCTTT
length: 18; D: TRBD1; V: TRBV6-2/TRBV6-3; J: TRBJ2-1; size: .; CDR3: CASSYLVFPGTGVSEQFF; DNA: TGTGCCAGCAGTTACCTCGTTTTTCCCGGGACAGGGGTATCTGAGCAGTTCTTC
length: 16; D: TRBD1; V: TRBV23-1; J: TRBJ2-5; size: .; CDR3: CASSQSGQGKGETQYF; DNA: TGCGCCAGCAGTCAATCAGGACAGGGAAAGGGAGAGACCCAGTACTTC
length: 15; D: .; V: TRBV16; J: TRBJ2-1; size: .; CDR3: CASSQFPGVGNEQFF; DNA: TGTGCCAGCAGCCAATTCCCAGGAGTGGGCAATGAGCAGTTCTTC
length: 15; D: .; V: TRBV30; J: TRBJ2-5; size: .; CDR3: CAWSVMPSAGETQYF; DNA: TGTGCCTGGAGTGTAATGCCCTCCGCTGGGGAGACCCAGTACTTC